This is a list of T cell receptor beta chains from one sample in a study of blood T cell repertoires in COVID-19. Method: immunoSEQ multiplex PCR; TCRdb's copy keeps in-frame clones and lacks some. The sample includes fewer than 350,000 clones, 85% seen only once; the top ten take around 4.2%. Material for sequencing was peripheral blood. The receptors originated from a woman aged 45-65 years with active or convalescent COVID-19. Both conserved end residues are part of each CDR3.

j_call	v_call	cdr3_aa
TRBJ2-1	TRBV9	CASSADYNEQFF
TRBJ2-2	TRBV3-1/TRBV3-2	CASSQEVTARTGELFF
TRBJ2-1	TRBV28	CASSSPSGQGYNEQFF
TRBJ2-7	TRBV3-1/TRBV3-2	CASSQVGTSEQYF
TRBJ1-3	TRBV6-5	CASRDLVQGGNTIYF
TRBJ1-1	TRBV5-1	CASSSQGASTEAFF
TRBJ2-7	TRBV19	CASSQPGEKNEQYF
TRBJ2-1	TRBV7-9	CASSDKSTSGSSGNEQFF
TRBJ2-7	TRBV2	CASSGGLYEQYF
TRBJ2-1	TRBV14	CASSQDLASGYNEQFF
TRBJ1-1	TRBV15	CATSTQGGNTEAFF
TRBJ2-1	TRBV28	CASSPGTPINEQFF
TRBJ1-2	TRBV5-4	CASSIDGTVDGYTF
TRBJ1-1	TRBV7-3	CASSPGQNTEAFF
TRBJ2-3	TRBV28	CASRGTPRNTQYF
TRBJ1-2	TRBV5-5	CASSRRQGHYYGYTF
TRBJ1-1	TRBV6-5	CASSFLTGEKTEAFF
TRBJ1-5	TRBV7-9	CASSPLEGHLPQHF
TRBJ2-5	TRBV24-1	CATSDVRTPQETQYF